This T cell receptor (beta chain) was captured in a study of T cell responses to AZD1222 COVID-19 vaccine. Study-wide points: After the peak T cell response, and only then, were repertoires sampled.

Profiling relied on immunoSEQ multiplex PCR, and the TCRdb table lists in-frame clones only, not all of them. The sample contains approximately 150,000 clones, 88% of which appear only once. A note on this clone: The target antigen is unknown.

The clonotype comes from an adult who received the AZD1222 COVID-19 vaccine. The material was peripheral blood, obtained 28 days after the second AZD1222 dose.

CDR3 protein: CASSQERGAGEQFF. CDR3 in DNA: TGCGCCAGCAGCCAAGAGCGAGGGGCTGGGGAGCAGTTCTTC. The J gene is TRBJ2-1, the V gene TRBV4-1, with D perhaps assigned TRBD1 or TRBD2 (5 bases each). V was cut by 0 bases and J by 10 bases, with 13 bases left in between. CDR1 is MGHRA and CDR2 is YSYEKL in the germline V gene. The CDR3 loop spans 14 amino acids.